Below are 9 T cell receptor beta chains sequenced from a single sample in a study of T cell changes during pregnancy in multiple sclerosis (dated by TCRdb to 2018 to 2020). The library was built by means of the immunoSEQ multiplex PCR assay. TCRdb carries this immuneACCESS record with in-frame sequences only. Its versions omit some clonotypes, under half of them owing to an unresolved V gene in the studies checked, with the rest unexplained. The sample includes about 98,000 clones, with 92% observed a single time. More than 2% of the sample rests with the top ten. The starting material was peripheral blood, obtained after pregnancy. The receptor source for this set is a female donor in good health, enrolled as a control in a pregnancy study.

The CDR3 DNA sequence: TGTGCCAGCAGCGTGGGGCCGTCCCCTATCCGATCATACAATGAGCAGTTCTTC. Protein: CASSVGPSPIRSYNEQFF. J is TRBJ2-1 and V is TRBV9; TRBD1 might be the D (5 bases). Germline V CDR1 and CDR2: SGDLS, YYNGEE. Trimming removed 2 bases from V and 4 bases from J, with 22 bases in between. The CDR3 spans 18 residues.

The CDR3 bases are TGCGCCAGCAGCTCAGGACAGTCCGCCCCTCATGGCTACACCTTC. It specifies CASSSGQSAPHGYTF. This chain connects TRBV5-1 to TRBJ1-2; D might be TRBD1 (6 bases). Trimming cost V 3 bases and J 6 bases, with 18 bases left between them. Looked up from germline, CDR1 is SGHRS and CDR2 is YFSETQ. This CDR3 comprises 15 residues. The whole variable domain, remainder taken from reference TRBV5-1 and TRBJ1-2, is KAGVTQTPRYLIKTRGQQVTLSCSPISGHRSVSWYQQTPGQGLQFLFEYFSETQRNKGNFPGRFSGRQFSNSRSEMNVSTLELGDSALYLCASSSGQSAPHGYTFGSGTRLTVV.

The CDR3 nucleotides are TGTGCCAGTATATTATCAGGGGGCGCGGTAAATGAAGCTTTCTTT. As protein: CASILSGGAVNEAFF. The chain carries TRBV19 and TRBJ1-1, with 8 bases fitting TRBD1. Germline CDR1 is LNHDA and CDR2 is SQIVND (reference sequence). After removal of 7 bases from V and 7 bases from J, the junction contained 14 bases not matched to a gene. The CDR3 loop spans 15 amino acids.

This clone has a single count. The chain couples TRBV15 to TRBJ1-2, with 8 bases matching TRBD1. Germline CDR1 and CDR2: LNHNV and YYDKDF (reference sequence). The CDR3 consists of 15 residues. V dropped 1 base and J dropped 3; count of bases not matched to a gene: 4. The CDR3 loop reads CATSRAGGVDYGYTF. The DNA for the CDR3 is TGTGCCACCAGCAGAGCAGGGGGCGTAGACTATGGCTACACCTTC.

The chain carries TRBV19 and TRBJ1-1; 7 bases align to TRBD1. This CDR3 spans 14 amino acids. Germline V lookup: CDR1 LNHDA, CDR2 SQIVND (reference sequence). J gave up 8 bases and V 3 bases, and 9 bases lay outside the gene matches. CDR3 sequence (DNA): TGTGCCAGTAGTATTGGGACAGCTAGGCAGGAAGCTTTCTTT. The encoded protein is CASSIGTARQEAFF.

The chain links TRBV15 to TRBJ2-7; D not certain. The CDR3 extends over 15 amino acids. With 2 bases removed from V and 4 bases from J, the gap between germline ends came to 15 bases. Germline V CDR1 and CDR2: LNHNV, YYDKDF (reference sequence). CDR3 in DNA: TGTGCCACCAGCAGACCCCACGATCGGAGATACGAGCAGTACTTC. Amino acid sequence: CATSRPHDRRYEQYF.

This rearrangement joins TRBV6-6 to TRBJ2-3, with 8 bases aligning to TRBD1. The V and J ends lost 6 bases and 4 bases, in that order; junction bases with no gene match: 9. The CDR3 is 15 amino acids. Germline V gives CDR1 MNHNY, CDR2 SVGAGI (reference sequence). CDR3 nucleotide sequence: TGTGCCAGCAGCAGTCCGGGACAGGATTCAGATACGCAGTATTTT. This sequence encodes CASSSPGQDSDTQYF.

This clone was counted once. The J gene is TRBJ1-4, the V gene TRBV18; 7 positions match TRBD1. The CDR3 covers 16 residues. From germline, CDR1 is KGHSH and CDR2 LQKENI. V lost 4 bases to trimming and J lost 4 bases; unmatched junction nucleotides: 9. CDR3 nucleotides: TGTGCCAGCTCACACGCTCGGACAGGACGTAATGAAAAACTGTTTTTT. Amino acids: CASSHARTGRNEKLFF.

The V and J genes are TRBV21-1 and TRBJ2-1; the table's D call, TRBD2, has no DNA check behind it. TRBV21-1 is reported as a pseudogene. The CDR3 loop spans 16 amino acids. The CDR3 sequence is CAGLAGEEGTYNEQFF. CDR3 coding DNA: TGTGCCGGACTAGCGGGAGAAGAAGGGACGTACAATGAGCAGTTCTTC.